A few counts support the clone carrying this T cell receptor (beta chain). Produced via immunoSEQ multiplex PCR; TCRdb's table is partial and in-frame only. The sample has around 80,000 clones, 95% to 98% seen once. CDR3 length: 15 residues. CDR1 is MGHDK and CDR2 is SYGVNS in the germline V gene. V lost 3 bases and J lost 1; bases outside the gene matches: 3. This entry is derived from a study of technical replicates of blood from a handful of donors. Specimen: T cells isolated from PBMCs. The TCR sequence derives from a human donor in good health. The chain combines TRBV25-1 with TRBJ1-3, with 7 bases matching TRBD1. CDR3 sequence reads: CASSDSRGSGNTIYF. The CDR3, as DNA: TGTGCCAGCAGTGACTCCAGGGGGTCTGGAAACACCATATATTTT. The full variable domain, in which reference TRBV25-1 and TRBJ1-3 provide the parts outside the CDR3, is EADIYQTPRYLVIGTGKKITLECSQTMGHDKMYWYQQDPGMELHLIHYSYGVNSTEKGDLSSESTVSRIRTEHFPLTLESARPSHTSQYLCASSDSRGSGNTIYFGEGSWLTVV.